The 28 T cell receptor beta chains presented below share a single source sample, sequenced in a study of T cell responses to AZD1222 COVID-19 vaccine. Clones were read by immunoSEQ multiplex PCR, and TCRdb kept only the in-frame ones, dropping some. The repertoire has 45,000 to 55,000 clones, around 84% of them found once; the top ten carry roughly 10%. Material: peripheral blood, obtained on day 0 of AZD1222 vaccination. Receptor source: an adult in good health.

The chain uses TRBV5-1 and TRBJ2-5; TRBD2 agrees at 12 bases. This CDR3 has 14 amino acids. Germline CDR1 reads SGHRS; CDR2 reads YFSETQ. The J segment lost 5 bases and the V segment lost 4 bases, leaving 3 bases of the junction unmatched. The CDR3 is CASSLAGGGETQYF. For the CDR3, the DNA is TGCGCCAGCAGCCTAGCGGGAGGGGGGGAGACCCAGTACTTC.

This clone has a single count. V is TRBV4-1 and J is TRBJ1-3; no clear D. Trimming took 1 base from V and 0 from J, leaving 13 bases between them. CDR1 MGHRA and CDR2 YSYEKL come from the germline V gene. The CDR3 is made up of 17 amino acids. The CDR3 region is CASSQAGLQNSGNTIYF. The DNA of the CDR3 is TGCGCCAGCAGCCAAGCCGGGTTACAGAACTCTGGAAACACCATATATTTT.

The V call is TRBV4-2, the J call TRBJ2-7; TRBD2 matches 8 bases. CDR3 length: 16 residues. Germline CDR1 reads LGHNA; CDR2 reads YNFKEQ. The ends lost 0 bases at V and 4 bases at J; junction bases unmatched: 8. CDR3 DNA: TGTGCCAGCAGCCAAGAAGGGAGCGGGAGTCCTTACGAGCAGTACTTC. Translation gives CASSQEGSGSPYEQYF.

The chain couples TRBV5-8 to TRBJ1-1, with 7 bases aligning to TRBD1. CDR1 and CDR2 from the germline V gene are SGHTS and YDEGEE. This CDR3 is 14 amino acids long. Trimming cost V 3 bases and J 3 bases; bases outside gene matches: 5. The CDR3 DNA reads TGTGCCAGCAGCTCAAACAGGGGCCACACTGAAGCTTTCTTT. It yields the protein CASSSNRGHTEAFF.

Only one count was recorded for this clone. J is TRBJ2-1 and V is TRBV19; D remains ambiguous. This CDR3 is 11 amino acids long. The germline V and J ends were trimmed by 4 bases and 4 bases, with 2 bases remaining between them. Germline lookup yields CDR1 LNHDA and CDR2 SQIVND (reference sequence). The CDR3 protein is CASSKYNEQFF. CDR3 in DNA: TGTGCCAGTAGTAAATACAATGAGCAGTTCTTC.

The CDR3 sequence: CASSFAGRAEAFF. In DNA form, the CDR3 reads TGTGCCAGCAGTTTTGCTGGCAGAGCTGAAGCTTTCTTT. V gene TRBV27 combines with J gene TRBJ1-1; D is unclear. CDR3 size: 13 residues. Trimming shortened V by 3 bases and J by 6 bases, and 11 bases separated the two germline ends. Looked up from germline, CDR1 is MNHEY and CDR2 is SMNVEV (reference sequence).

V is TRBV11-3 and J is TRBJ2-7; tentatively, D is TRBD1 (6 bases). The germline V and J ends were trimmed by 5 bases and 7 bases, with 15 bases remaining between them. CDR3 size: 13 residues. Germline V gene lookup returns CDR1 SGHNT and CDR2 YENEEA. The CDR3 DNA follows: TGTGCCAGCAGCCTCCAGACAGGTTTGGAGCAGTACTTC. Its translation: CASSLQTGLEQYF.

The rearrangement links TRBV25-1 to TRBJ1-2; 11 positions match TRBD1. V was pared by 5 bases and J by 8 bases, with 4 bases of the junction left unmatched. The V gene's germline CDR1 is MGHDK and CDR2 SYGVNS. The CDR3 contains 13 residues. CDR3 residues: CASSRGQGGGYTF. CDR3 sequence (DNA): TGTGCCAGCAGTAGGGGACAGGGGGGAGGCTACACCTTC.

The CDR3 spells CASRGVSGNTIYF. Here the CDR3 DNA reads TGTGCCAGCAGGGGAGTCTCTGGAAACACCATATATTTT. V is TRBV11-2 and J is TRBJ1-3; D gene ambiguous. CDR1 is SGHAT, CDR2 FQNNGV, per germline. There are 13 residues in the CDR3. The V gene lost 6 bases and the J gene lost 0 bases, with 6 bases spanning the gap.

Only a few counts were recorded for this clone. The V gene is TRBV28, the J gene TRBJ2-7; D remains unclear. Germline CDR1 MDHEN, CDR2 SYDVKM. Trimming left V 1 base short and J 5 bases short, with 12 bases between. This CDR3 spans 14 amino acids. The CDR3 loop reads CASSLSGRADEQYF. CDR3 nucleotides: TGTGCCAGCAGTTTATCGGGTCGGGCGGACGAGCAGTACTTC.

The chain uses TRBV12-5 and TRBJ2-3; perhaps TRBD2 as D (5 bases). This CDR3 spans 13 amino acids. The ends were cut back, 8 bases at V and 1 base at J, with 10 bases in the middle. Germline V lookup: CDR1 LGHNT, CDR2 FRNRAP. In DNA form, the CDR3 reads TGTGCTAGTCAATCCGGGGGCACAGATACGCAGTATTTT. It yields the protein CASQSGGTDTQYF.

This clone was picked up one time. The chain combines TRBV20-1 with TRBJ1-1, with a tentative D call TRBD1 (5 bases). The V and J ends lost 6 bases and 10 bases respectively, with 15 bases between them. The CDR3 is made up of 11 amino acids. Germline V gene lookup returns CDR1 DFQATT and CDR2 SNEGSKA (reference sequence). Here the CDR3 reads CSARTPERAFF. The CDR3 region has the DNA TGCAGTGCCAGGACACCTGAGAGAGCTTTCTTT.

The chain's CDR3 is CASSLLGTGVYGYTF. CDR3 nucleotides: TGTGCCAGCAGTCTGCTGGGGACAGGGGTTTATGGCTACACCTTC. The chain employs TRBV28 and TRBJ1-2, with 10 nucleotides matching TRBD1. The CDR3 is 15 amino acids. Germline V gives CDR1 MDHEN, CDR2 SYDVKM. Unmatched junction bases numbered 8, after V lost 5 bases and J lost 5 bases.

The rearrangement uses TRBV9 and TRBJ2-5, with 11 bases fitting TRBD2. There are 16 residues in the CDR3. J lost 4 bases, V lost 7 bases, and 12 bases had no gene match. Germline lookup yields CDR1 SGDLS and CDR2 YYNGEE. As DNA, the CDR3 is TGTGCCAGCGACTTTAGCGGGGGGGCCGGTGGAGAGACCCAGTACTTC. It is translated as CASDFSGGAGGETQYF. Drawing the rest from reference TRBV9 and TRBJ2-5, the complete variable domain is DSGVTQTPKHLITATGQRVTLRCSPRSGDLSVYWYQQSLDQGLQFLIQYYNGEERAKGNILERFSAQQFPDLHSELNLSSLELGDSALYFCASDFSGGAGGETQYFGPGTRLLVL.

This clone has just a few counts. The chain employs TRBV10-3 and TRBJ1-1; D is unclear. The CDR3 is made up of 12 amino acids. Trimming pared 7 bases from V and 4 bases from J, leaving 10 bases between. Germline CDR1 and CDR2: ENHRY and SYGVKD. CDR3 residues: CAIKEVGTEAFF. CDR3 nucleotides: TGTGCCATCAAGGAGGTGGGCACTGAAGCTTTCTTT.

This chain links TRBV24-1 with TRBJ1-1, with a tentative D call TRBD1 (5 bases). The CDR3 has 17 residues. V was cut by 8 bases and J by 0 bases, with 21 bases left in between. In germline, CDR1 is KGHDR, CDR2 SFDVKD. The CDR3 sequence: CATNRTGPHLVNTEAFF. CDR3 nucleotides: TGTGCCACCAACAGAACAGGCCCTCACCTGGTGAACACTGAAGCTTTCTTT.

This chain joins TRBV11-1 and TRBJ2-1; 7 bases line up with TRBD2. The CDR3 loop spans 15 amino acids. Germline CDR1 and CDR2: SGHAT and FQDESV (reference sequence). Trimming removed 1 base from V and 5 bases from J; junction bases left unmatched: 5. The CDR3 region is CASSLEGGRDNEQFF. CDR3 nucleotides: TGTGCCAGCAGCTTAGAAGGAGGGAGGGACAATGAGCAGTTCTTC.

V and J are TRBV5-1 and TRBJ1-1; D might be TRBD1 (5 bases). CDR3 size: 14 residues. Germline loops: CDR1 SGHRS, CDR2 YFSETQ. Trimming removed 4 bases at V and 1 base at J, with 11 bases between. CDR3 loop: CASSHGTQNTEAFF. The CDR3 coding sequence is TGCGCCAGCAGCCACGGGACCCAGAACACTGAAGCTTTCTTT.

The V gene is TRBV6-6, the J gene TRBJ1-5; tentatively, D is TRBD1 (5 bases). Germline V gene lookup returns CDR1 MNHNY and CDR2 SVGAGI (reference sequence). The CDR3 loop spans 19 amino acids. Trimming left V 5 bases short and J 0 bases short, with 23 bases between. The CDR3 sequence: CASSPGRARGSYSNQPQHF. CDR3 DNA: TGTGCCAGCAGTCCCGGACGGGCGCGGGGGAGTTATAGCAATCAGCCCCAGCATTTT.

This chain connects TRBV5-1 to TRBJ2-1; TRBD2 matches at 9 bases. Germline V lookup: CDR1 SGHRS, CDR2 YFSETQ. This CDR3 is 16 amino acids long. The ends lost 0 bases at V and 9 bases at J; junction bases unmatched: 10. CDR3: CASSLAQAGGLIEQFF. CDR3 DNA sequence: TGCGCCAGCAGCTTGGCCCAAGCGGGGGGCCTTATTGAGCAGTTCTTC.

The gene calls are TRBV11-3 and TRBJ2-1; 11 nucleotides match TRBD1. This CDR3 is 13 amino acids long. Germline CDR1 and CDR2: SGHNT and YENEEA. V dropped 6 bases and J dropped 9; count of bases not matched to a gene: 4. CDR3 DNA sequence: TGTGCCAGCAGAGGACAGGGGGCAAGTGAGCAGTTCTTC. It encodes CASRGQGASEQFF.

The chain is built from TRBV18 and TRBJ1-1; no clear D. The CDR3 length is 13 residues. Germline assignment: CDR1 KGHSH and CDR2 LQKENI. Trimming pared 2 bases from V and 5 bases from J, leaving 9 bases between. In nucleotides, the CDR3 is TGTGCCAGCTCACCAAGCCGGCCGACTGAAGCTTTCTTT. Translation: CASSPSRPTEAFF.

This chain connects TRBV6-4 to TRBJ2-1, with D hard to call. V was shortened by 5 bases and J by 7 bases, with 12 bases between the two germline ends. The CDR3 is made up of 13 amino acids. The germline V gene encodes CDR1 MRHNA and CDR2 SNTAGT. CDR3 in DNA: TGTGCCAGCAGTCCGGACCGAGGTAATGAGCAGTTCTTC. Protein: CASSPDRGNEQFF.

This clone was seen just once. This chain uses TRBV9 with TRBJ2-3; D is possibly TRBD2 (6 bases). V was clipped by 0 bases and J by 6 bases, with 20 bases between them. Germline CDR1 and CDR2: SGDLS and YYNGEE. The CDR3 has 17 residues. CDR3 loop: CASSVEASRNLADTQYF. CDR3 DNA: TGTGCCAGCAGCGTAGAGGCTAGCAGGAATCTAGCGGATACGCAGTATTTT.

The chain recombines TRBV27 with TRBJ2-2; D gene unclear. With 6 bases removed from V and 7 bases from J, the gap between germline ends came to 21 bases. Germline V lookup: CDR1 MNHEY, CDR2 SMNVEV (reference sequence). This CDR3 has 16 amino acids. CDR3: CASSLVLATSVGELFF. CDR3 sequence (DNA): TGTGCCAGCAGCTTGGTTTTGGCCACATCAGTCGGGGAGCTGTTTTTT.

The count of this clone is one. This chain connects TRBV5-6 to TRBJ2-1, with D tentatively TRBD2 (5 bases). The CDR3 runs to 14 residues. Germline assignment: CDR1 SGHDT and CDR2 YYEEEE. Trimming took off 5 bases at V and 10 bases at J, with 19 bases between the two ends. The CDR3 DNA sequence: TGTGCCAGCAGTTTACTAGTTATGGCGGGCGAGCAGTTCTTC. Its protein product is CASSLLVMAGEQFF.

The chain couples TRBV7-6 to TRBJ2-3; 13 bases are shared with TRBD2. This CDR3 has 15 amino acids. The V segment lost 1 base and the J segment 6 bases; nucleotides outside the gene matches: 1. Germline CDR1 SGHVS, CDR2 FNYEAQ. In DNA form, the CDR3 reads TGTGCCAGCAGCTTAGGGACTAGCGGGGGTGATACGCAGTATTTT. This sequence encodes CASSLGTSGGDTQYF.

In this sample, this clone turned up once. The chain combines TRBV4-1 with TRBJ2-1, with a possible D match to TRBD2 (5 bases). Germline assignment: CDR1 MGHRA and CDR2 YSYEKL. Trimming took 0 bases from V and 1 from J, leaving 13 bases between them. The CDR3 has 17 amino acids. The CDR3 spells CASSQDDQRHSYNEQFF. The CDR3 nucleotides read TGCGCCAGCAGCCAAGATGACCAGCGGCATTCCTACAATGAGCAGTTCTTC.